This TCR beta chain was observed in a study of memory CD4+ T cells and cytomegalovirus serostatus. This table comes from immunoSEQ multiplex PCR, and its TCRdb copy is limited to in-frame clones, with some not included. The profile shows about 92,000 clones, around 80% of them singletons. Single viable CD3+CD4+CD8-CD45RO+ cells were sorted as the memory CD4+ T cells. Serum IgG to CMV pp150, pp28, p38 and p52 defined serostatus. Positive selection with CD4 microbeads enriched total CD4+ T cells. The V end was cut by 4 bases, the J end by 7 bases, with 19 bases between. CDR3 length: 15 residues. CDR1 is SQVTM and CDR2 is ANQGSEA in the germline V gene.

This sequence was found in an adult in good health and CMV-seropositive. The chain carries TRBV29-1 and TRBJ1-4; D is uncertain. The sequencing sample was made of memory CD4+ T cells from blood. The CDR3: CSVAPRGGPGEKLFF. The CDR3 DNA follows: TGCAGCGTTGCCCCCCGGGGAGGGCCAGGTGAAAAACTGTTTTTT.